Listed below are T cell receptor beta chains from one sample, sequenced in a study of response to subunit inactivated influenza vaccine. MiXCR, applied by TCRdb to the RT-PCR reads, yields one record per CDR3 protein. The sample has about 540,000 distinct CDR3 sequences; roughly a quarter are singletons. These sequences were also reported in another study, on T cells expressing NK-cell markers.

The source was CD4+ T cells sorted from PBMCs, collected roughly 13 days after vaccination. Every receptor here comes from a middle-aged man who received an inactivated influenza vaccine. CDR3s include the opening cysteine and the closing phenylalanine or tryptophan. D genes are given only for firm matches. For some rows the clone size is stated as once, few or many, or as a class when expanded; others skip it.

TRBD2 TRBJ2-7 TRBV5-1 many TGCGCCAGCAGCCTGTCCCCGGGAGGTCTCTACGAGCAGTACTTC CASSLSPGGLYEQYF
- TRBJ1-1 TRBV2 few TGTGCCACCCTGGGACACTTGAACACTGAAGCTTTCTTT CATLGHLNTEAFF
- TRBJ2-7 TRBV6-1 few TGTGCCAGCACCCCTTCAGGGGACTACGAGCAGTACTTC CASTPSGDYEQYF
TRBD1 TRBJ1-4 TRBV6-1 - TGTGCCAGCAGACCGGGACAGGGGACCACTAATGAAAAACTGTTTTTT CASRPGQGTTNEKLFF
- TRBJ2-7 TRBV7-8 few TGTGCCAGCAGCTTAGCAGGGTCGACCTACGAGCAGTACTTC CASSLAGSTYEQYF
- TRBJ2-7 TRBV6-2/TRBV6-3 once TGTGCCAGCAGTTACTTGACAGGGAGAGGAACGGGAGTCTCCTACGAGCAGTACTTC CASSYLTGRGTGVSYEQYF
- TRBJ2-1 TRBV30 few TGTGCCTGGAGTGCCTACAATGAGCAGTTCTTC CAWSAYNEQFF
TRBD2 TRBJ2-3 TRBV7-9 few TGTGCCAGCAGCCGTAGCGGGAGCACAGATACGCAGTATTTT CASSRSGSTDTQYF
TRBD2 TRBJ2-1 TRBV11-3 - TGTGCCAGCAGCTTAGGAGCGGGAGGGCTCTACAATGAGCAGTTCTTC CASSLGAGGLYNEQFF
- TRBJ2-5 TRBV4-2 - TGTGCCAGCAGCCAAGATGTCTACCAAGAGACCCAGTACTTC CASSQDVYQETQYF
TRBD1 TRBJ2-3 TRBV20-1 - TGCAGTGCTGTCCGGGACAGGGGAACAGATACGCAGTATTTT CSAVRDRGTDTQYF
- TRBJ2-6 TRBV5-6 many TGTGCCAGCACCCCCTTTACGTTCTCTGGGGCCAACGTCCTGACTTTC CASTPFTFSGANVLTF
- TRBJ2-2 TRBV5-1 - TGCGCCAGCAGCTTCCAGGGTAGTCTTCCCGGGGAGCTGTTTTTT CASSFQGSLPGELFF
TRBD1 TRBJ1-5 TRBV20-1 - TGCAGTGCTACCACAGGGGGACAGCCCCAGCATTTT CSATTGGQPQHF
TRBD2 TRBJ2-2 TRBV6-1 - TGTGCCACCCCTCAAGGACTAGCGGGAGGCCCGGAGCTGTTTTTT CATPQGLAGGPELFF
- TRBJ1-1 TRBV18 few TGTGCCAGCTCATCCGGGCCCTCCCGCCTTGAAGCTTTCTTT CASSSGPSRLEAFF
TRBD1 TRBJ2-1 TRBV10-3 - TGTGCCATCAGTGGACAGGGGGGGCACAATGAGCAGTTCTTC CAISGQGGHNEQFF
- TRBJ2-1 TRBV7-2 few TGTGCCAGCAGCTTAAAGAGTGAGCAGTTCTTC CASSLKSEQFF
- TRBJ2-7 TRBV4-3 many TGCGCCAGCAGCCAAGAACCCGAGACAGGGCAGTACTTC CASSQEPETGQYF
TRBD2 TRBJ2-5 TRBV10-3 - TGTGCCATCAGGGGGGGAGGGGAAACCCAAGAGACCCAGTACTTC CAIRGGGETQETQYF
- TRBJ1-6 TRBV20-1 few TGCAGTGCTACCCGGGGAGGAGGGGGTTCACCCCTCCACTTT CSATRGGGGSPLHF
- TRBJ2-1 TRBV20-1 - TGCAGTGCAAAAAGAGGTTCCGCCGTAGATGAGCAGTTCTTC CSAKRGSAVDEQFF
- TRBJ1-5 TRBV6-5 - TGTGCCAGCAGTTACTCGGGATATAGCAATCAGCCCCAGCATTTT CASSYSGYSNQPQHF
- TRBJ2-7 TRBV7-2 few TGTGCCAGCAGCTCGACATGGGGGGGCACCGAGCAGTACTTC CASSSTWGGTEQYF
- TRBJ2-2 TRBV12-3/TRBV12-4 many TGTGCCAGCAGTTTGGTGGGAGGAGGCACCGGGGAGCTGTTTTTT CASSLVGGGTGELFF
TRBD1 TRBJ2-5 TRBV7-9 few TGTGCCAGCACCCTTTCGGGACAGGGTGAAAAGACCCAGTACTTC CASTLSGQGEKTQYF
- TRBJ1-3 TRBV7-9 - TGTGCCAGTAGAGCGGGCTCTGGAAACACCATATATTTT CASRAGSGNTIYF
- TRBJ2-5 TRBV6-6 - TGTGCCAGCAGACGGACAGTCCAAGAGACCCAGTACTTC CASRRTVQETQYF
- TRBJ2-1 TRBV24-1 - TGTGCCACCAGTGATGCCCGTAGGGGGGACTACAATGAGCAGTTCTTC CATSDARRGDYNEQFF
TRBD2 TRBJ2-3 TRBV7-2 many TGTGCCAGCAGCCCTAGCGGGGGGGCTGGCACAGATACGCAGTATTTT CASSPSGGAGTDTQYF
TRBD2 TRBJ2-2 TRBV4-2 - TGTGCCAGCAGATCCGGGACTAGCGGCTTCACCGGGGAGCTGTTTTTT CASRSGTSGFTGELFF
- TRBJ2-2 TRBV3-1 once TGTGCCAGCAGCCCAGACGGGAGATACGGGGAGCTGTTTTTT CASSPDGRYGELFF
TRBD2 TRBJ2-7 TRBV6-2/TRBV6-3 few TGTGCCAGCAGGCTTAGCGGGAGGGCCAACGAGCAGTACTTC CASRLSGRANEQYF
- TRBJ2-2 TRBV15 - TGTGCCACCAGCAGAGATAGTCAAAACAGGGCTCAGGAGCTGTTTTTT CATSRDSQNRAQELFF
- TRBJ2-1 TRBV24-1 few TGTGCCACCAGTGATTCGGCAGTTATCCGCTCTGAGCAGTTCTTC CATSDSAVIRSEQFF
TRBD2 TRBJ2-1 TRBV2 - TGTGCCAGCAGTGGTTGGACTAGCGGGAGCTACCGTGAGCAGTTCTTC CASSGWTSGSYREQFF
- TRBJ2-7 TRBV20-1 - TGCAGTGCTAACAGGTATCCCCCCACCAGCTCCTACGAGCAGTACTTC CSANRYPPTSSYEQYF
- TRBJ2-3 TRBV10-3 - TGTGCCATCAGTGATATGGTAGGCACAGATACGCAGTATTTT CAISDMVGTDTQYF
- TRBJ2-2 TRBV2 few TGTGCCAGCAGTGTACGGGGTGACAGGGAGCTGTTTTTT CASSVRGDRELFF
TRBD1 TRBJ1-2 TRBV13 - TGTGCCAGCAGCATCAAGGAGGGGGCGCGAGGCTATGGCTACACCTTC CASSIKEGARGYGYTF
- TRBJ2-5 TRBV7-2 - TGTGCCAGCAGCTTAGGCGGCCTTAGAGTGGAGACCCAGTACTTC CASSLGGLRVETQYF
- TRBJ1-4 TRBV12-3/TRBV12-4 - TGTGCCAGCAGAAAATCGACAGGAGGGAAACTGTTTTTT CASRKSTGGKLFF
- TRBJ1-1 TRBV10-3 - TGTGCCATCAGCGGTGACACTGAAGCTTTCTTT CAISGDTEAFF
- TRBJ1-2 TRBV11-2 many TGTGCCAGCAGCCCCTACACGGATGGCTACACCTTC CASSPYTDGYTF
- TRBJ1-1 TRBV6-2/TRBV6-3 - TGTGCCAGCAGTCGTAGGGCATTGAACACTGAAGCTTTCTTT CASSRRALNTEAFF
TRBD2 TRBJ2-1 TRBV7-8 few TGTGCCAGCAGCTTATTATCCGGGACTAGGGGCAATGAGCAGTTCTTC CASSLLSGTRGNEQFF
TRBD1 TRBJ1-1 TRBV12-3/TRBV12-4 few TGTGCCAGCAGTTTAGTCGGGACAGGGGCCGCTGAAGCTTTCTTT CASSLVGTGAAEAFF
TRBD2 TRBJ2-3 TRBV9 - TGTGCCAGCAGCATTCGGGGGGGCACAGATACGCAGTATTTT CASSIRGGTDTQYF
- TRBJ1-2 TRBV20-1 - TGCAGTGCAAGTCTGGGGGACGGGTATGGCTACACCTTC CSASLGDGYGYTF
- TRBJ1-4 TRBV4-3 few TGCGCCAGCAGCCAAGGCCTCGGCGGCACAGCAAATGAAAAACTGTTTTTT CASSQGLGGTANEKLFF
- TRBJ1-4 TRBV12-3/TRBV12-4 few TGTGCCAGCAGTTTGCTGGGGGGTTCTAATGAAAAACTGTTTTTT CASSLLGGSNEKLFF
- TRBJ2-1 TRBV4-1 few TGCGCCAGCAGCCAAGAACCTAGCAGCTCCTACAATGAGCAGTTCTTC CASSQEPSSSYNEQFF
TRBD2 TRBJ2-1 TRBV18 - TGTGCCAGCTCACTTCCGGGACTAGCGGGAGTGAGTGAGCAGTTCTTC CASSLPGLAGVSEQFF
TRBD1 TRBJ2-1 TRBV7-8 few TGTGCCAGCAGCTTAGCGTGGACAGGGGGCCTGTACAATGAGCAGTTCTTC CASSLAWTGGLYNEQFF
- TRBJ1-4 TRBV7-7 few TGTGCTAGCAGCTTAGCCCTTAATGAAAAACTGTTTTTT CASSLALNEKLFF
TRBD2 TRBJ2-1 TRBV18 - TGTGCCAGCTCACCAGAGAGCGGGAACAATGAGCAGTTCTTC CASSPESGNNEQFF
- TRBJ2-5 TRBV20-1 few TGCAGTGCCCCAATTACGGGGGCCCTTGAGACCCAGTACTTC CSAPITGALETQYF
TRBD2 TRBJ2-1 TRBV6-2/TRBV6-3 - TGTGCCAGCAGAACTAGCGGGACTTACAATGAGCAGTTCTTC CASRTSGTYNEQFF
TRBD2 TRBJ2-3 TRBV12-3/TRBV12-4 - TGTGCCAGCAGTTTTAGCGGGGGAACCACAGATACGCAGTATTTT CASSFSGGTTDTQYF
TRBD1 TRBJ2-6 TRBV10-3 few TGTGCCATCAGTAGGACAGGGCCTTCTGGGGCCAACGTCCTGACTTTC CAISRTGPSGANVLTF